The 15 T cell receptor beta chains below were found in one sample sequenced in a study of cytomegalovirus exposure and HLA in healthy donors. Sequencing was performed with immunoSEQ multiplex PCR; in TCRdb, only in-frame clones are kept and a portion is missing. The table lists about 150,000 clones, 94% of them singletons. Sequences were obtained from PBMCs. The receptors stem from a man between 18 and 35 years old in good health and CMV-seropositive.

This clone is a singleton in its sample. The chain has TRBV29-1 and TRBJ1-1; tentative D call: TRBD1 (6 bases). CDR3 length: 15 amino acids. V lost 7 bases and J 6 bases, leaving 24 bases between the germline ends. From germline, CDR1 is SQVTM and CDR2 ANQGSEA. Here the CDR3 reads CSAAGAGRGGAEAFF. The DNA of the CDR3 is TGCAGCGCCGCGGGTGCTGGCCGCGGGGGCGCTGAAGCTTTCTTT. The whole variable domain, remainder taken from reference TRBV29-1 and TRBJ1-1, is SAVISQKPSRDICQRGTSLTIQCQVDSQVTMMFWYRQQPGQSLTLIATANQGSEATYESGFVIDKFPISRPNLTFSTLTVSNMSPEDSSIYLCSAAGAGRGGAEAFFGQGTRLTVV.

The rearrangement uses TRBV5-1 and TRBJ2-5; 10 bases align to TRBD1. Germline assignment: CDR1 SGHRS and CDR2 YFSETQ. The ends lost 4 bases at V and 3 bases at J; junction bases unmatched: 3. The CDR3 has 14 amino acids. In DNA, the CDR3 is TGCGCCAGCAGCGCCGGGACAGGGGAAGAGACCCAGTACTTC. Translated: CASSAGTGEETQYF.

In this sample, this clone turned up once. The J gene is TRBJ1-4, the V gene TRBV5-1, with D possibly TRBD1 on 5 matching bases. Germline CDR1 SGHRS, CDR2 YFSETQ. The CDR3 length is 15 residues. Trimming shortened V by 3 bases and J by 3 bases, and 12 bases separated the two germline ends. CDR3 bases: TGCGCCAGCAGCTCGGGGCGGGGGTCTAATGAAAAACTGTTTTTT. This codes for CASSSGRGSNEKLFF.

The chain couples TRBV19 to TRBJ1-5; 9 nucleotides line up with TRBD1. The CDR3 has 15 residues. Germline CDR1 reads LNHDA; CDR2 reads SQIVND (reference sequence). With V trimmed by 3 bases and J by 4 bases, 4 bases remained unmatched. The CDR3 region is CASSIRGQGNQPQHF. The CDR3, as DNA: TGTGCCAGTAGTATTCGGGGACAGGGAAATCAGCCCCAGCATTTT.

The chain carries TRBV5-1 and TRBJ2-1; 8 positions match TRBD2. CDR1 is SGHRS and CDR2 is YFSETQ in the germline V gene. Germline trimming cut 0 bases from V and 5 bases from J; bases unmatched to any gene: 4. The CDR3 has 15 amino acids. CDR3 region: CASSLVLAANNEQFF. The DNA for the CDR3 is TGCGCCAGCAGCTTGGTACTAGCGGCCAACAATGAGCAGTTCTTC.

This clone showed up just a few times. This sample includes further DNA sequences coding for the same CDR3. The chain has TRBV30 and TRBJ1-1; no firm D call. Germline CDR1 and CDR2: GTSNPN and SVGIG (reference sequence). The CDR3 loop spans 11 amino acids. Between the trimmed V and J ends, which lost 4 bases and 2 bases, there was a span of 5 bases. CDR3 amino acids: CAWIFNTEAFF. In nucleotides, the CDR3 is TGTGCCTGGATCTTTAACACTGAAGCTTTCTTT.

CDR3 residues: CASSRQGTSDTEAFF. The CDR3 DNA reads TGCGCCAGCAGCCGACAGGGGACGAGTGACACTGAAGCTTTCTTT. This chain uses TRBV5-1 with TRBJ1-1; 8 bases agree with TRBD1. V dropped 4 bases and J dropped 3; count of bases not matched to a gene: 8. Germline V gives CDR1 SGHRS, CDR2 YFSETQ. The CDR3 contains 15 residues.

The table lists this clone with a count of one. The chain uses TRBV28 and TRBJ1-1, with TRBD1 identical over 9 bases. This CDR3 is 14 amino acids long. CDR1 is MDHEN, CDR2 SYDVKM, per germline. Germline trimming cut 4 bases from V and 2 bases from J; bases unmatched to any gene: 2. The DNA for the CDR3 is TGTGCCAGCAGTTCGGGACAGGGTAACACTGAAGCTTTCTTT. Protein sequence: CASSSGQGNTEAFF.

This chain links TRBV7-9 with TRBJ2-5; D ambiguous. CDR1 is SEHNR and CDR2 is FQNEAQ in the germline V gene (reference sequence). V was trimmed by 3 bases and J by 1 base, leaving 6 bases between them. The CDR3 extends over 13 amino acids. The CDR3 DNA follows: TGTGCCAGCAGCTTTATCGGCCAAGAGACCCAGTACTTC. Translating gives CASSFIGQETQYF.

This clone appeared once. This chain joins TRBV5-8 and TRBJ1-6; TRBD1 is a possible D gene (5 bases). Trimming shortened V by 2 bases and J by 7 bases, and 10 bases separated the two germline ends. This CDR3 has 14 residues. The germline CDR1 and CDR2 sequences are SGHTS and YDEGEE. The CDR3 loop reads CASSLGQGNSPLHF. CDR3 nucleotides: TGTGCCAGCAGCTTAGGACAAGGGAATTCACCCCTCCACTTT.

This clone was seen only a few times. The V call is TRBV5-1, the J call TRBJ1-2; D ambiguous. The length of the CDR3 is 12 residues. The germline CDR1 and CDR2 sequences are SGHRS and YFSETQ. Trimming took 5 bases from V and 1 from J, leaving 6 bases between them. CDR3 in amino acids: CASRSVNYGYTF. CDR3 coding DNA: TGCGCCAGCAGATCGGTTAACTATGGCTACACCTTC.

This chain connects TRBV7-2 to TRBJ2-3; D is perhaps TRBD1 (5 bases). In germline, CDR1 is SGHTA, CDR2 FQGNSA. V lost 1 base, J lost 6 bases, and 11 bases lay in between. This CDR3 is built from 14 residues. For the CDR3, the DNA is TGTGCCAGCAGCTTAGTCACAGGCCCGGATACGCAGTATTTT. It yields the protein CASSLVTGPDTQYF.

The CDR3, as DNA: TGTGCCAGCAGTGTGGCCAGTGGGAACACTGAAGCTTTCTTT. Its translation is CASSVASGNTEAFF. The rearrangement links TRBV6-1 to TRBJ1-1; D unclear. This CDR3 has 14 residues. V lost 4 bases and J lost 1, with 10 bases in between. The germline gives CDR1 MNHNS, CDR2 SASEGT.

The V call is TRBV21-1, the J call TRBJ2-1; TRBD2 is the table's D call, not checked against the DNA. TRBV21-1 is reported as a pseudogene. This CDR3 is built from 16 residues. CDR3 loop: CASSKAILVVRNEQFF. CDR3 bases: TGTGCCAGCAGCAAAGCTATCCTAGTGGTCCGTAATGAGCAGTTCTTC.

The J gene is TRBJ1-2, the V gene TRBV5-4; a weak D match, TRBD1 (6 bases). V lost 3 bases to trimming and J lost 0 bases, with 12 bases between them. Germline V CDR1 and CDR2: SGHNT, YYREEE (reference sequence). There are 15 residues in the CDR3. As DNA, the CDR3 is TGTGCCAGCAGCTCCCAGACAGGCGCTAACTATGGCTACACCTTC. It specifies CASSSQTGANYGYTF.